Shown below are 9 T cell receptor beta chains from a single sample sequenced in a study of Graves' ophthalmopathy and Graves' hyperthyroidism. Researchers took RNA transcripts and amplified TCR beta CDR3 regions from them. Investigators did first-round RT-PCR with HTBI primers, then second-round multiplex PCR. TCRdb reanalysed the multiplex PCR reads using MiXCR and keeps one entry per CDR3 protein. There are some 750,000 distinct CDR3 sequences in the sample; roughly two fifths occur only once, and around 40% lies in the top ten. Material: peripheral blood. The receptors were sampled from an adult man with Graves' ophthalmopathy.

The chain recombines TRBV19 with TRBJ2-5, with 8 bases matching TRBD2. J gave up 1 base and V 4 bases, and 5 bases lay outside the gene matches. Germline CDR1 reads LNHDA; CDR2 reads SQIVND (reference sequence). The CDR3 has 15 residues. CDR3 region: CASSTRGGLQETQYF. The CDR3 DNA reads as TGTGCCAGTAGTACCCGGGGGGGGCTCCAAGAGACCCAGTACTTC.

Many counts were recorded for this clonotype. The genes are TRBV29-1 and TRBJ1-4, with a possible D match to TRBD1 (6 bases). V was cut by 6 bases and J by 7 bases, with 15 bases left in between. Germline V gene data show CDR1 as SQVTM and CDR2 as ANQGSEA. The CDR3 length is 13 residues. CDR3 sequence reads: CSVNVRGSEKLFF. Here the CDR3 DNA reads TGCAGCGTAAACGTGAGGGGGAGTGAAAAACTGTTTTTT.

This clonotype is a singleton in its sample. The chain has TRBV4-2 and TRBJ2-7; either TRBD1 or TRBD2 may supply D (5 bases each). The CDR3 runs to 15 residues. CDR1 is LGHNA, CDR2 YNFKEQ, per germline. V lost 4 bases and J lost 3, with 16 bases in between. CDR3 coding DNA: TGTGCCAGCAGCCCATGGGGACGTACGGACTACGAGCAGTACTTC. Translated, it gives CASSPWGRTDYEQYF.

This clonotype came up a few times. This rearrangement joins TRBV5-1 to TRBJ1-1, with D hard to call. V was trimmed by 0 bases and J by 2 bases, leaving 14 bases between them. The CDR3 is 16 amino acids. In germline, CDR1 is SGHRS, CDR2 YFSETQ. The CDR3 region is CASSLEVRVVNTEAFF. The CDR3, as DNA: TGCGCCAGCAGCTTGGAAGTTCGAGTCGTAAACACTGAAGCTTTCTTT.

V usage is TRBV15 and J usage is TRBJ2-5; D possibly matches TRBD1 or TRBD2 (5 bases each). V lost 8 bases and J lost 1, with 20 bases in between. The germline V gene has CDR1 LNHNV and CDR2 YYDKDF (reference sequence). CDR3 length: 16 residues. The CDR3 loop reads CATASDGGMGQETQYF. In DNA form, the CDR3 reads TGTGCCACCGCCAGTGATGGGGGAATGGGCCAAGAGACCCAGTACTTC.

V is TRBV9 and J is TRBJ2-2; D ambiguous. V lost 0 bases and J 8 bases, leaving 14 bases between the germline ends. CDR1 and CDR2 (germline): SGDLS, YYNGEE. There are 15 residues in the CDR3. For the CDR3, the DNA is TGTGCCAGCAGCGTAGGGGTCATCAAAGGGGGGGAGCTGTTTTTT. Encoded protein: CASSVGVIKGGELFF.

This clonotype turned up a few times. The V call is TRBV7-2, the J call TRBJ1-2; the D is unclear. The CDR3 consists of 13 residues. CDR1 and CDR2 from the germline V gene are SGHTA and FQGNSA. V lost 6 bases to trimming and J lost 3 bases, with 11 bases between them. The DNA for the CDR3 is TGTGCCAGCAGTAATGTAGGGCACTATGGCTACACCTTC. Translated, it gives CASSNVGHYGYTF.

As regards this clonotype: A much larger clone lies one base from this, so it may be a read error. The gene calls are TRBV2 and TRBJ1-3; D not resolved. Germline V gene lookup returns CDR1 SNHLY and CDR2 FYNNEI. This CDR3 has 16 residues. CDR3 nucleotide sequence: TGTGCCAGCAGTGTTATATCGGCGGCCTCTGGAAACACCACATATTTT. Its protein is CASSVISAASGNTTYF.

On this clonotype itself: This may come from a read error, since a much larger clone is one base off. J is TRBJ2-7 and V is TRBV15; no reliable D call. Germline V gene sequence: CDR1 LNHNV, CDR2 YYDKDF (reference sequence). This CDR3 has 15 residues. V gave up 1 base and J gave up 2 bases, with 12 bases separating them. CDR3 sequence (DNA): TGTGCCACCAGCAGAGGACTGACCGGCCCCTACGAGCAGTACTTC. It codes for CATSRGLTGPYEQYF.